The 23 T cell receptor beta chains in this list originate from one sample, sequenced in a study of CD8 T cells in Susac syndrome. A quantity of roughly 0.5 to 1 ug RNA underwent reverse transcription using random hexamers. TCRdb analysed the immunoSEQ multiplex PCR reads with MiXCR anew, one entry per CDR3 protein. The sample includes 75,000 to 100,000 distinct CDR3 sequences, 94% seen only once; the top ten take about 0.3%. Sequenced: CD8+ T cells from PBMCs. The source of these receptors is a human donor in good health.

This chain joins TRBV27 and TRBJ2-7; possibly TRBD2 for D (6 bases). The CDR3 totals 14 residues. V lost 5 bases to trimming and J lost 0 bases, with 11 bases between them. The V gene's germline CDR1 is MNHEY and CDR2 SMNVEV (reference sequence). In nucleotides, the CDR3 is TGTGCCAGCAGTCTGGGACTGGGCTCCTACGAGCAGTACGTC. Translated: CASSLGLGSYEQYV.

This chain connects TRBV15 to TRBJ2-5, with 9 nucleotides matching TRBD1. The CDR3 contains 14 residues. The germline gives CDR1 LNHNV, CDR2 YYDKDF (reference sequence). J was trimmed by 3 bases and V by 3 bases; bases with no gene match: 2. CDR3 in DNA: TGTGCCACCAGCAGTACAGGGGGCGAAGAGACCCAGTACTTC. It encodes CATSSTGGEETQYF.

This clonotype came up once. This chain links TRBV5-1 with TRBJ2-5; 9 nucleotides match TRBD2. The CDR3 sequence is 15 residues long. The V segment lost 3 bases and the J segment 5 bases; nucleotides outside the gene matches: 8. CDR1 SGHRS and CDR2 YFSETQ come from the germline V gene. DNA of the CDR3: TGCGCCAGCAGCTCGGGACTAGCCACGTATGAGACCCAGTACTTC. The encoded protein is CASSSGLATYETQYF. The whole variable domain, filled in from reference TRBV5-1 and TRBJ2-5, reads KAGVTQTPRYLIKTRGQQVTLSCSPISGHRSVSWYQQTPGQGLQFLFEYFSETQRNKGNFPGRFSGRQFSNSRSEMNVSTLELGDSALYLCASSSGLATYETQYFGPGTRLLVL.

This rearrangement joins TRBV11-2 to TRBJ2-3, with D hard to call. Trimming shortened V by 4 bases and J by 0 bases, and 14 bases separated the two germline ends. Per germline, CDR1 SGHAT and CDR2 FQNNGV. The CDR3 spans 16 residues. CDR3 loop: CASSSADSPSTDTQYF. The CDR3 nucleotides are TGTGCCAGCAGCTCCGCGGATTCTCCTAGCACAGATACGCAGTATTTT.

This clonotype has only one observation. The chain is built from TRBV6-2 or TRBV6-3 and TRBJ1-1; D is perhaps TRBD1 (6 bases). Germline lookup yields CDR1 MNHEY and CDR2 SVGEGT. The V gene lost 0 bases and the J gene lost 1 base, with 15 bases spanning the gap. CDR3 size: 17 residues. The DNA for the CDR3 is TGTGCCAGCAGTTACTCGAGCGGGGGGCGCGGGAACACTGAAGCTTTCTTT. Translating gives CASSYSSGGRGNTEAFF.

The gene calls are TRBV5-1 and TRBJ2-4; D gene unclear. Trimming left V 3 bases short and J 9 bases short, with 13 bases between. Per the germline V gene, CDR1 is SGHRS and CDR2 is YFSETQ. The CDR3 is made up of 13 amino acids. The CDR3 nucleotides read TGCGCCAGCAGCTCTTACAGTGGTAGCATTCAGTACTTC. Amino acid sequence: CASSSYSGSIQYF.

The chain joins TRBV19 to TRBJ2-5; D may be TRBD2 (6 bases). Germline loops: CDR1 LNHDA, CDR2 SQIVND (reference sequence). Trimming cost V 5 bases and J 9 bases, with 22 bases left between them. This CDR3 contains 15 residues. CDR3 bases: TGTGCCAGTAGTTTCCGCGGGGAGCTCAAAATGGCCCAGTACTTC. Amino acids: CASSFRGELKMAQYF.

The V and J genes are TRBV28 and TRBJ2-7, with D perhaps matching TRBD2 (6 bases). CDR1 MDHEN and CDR2 SYDVKM come from the germline V gene. V lost 6 bases and J 1 base, leaving 10 bases between the germline ends. This CDR3 has 13 amino acids. The DNA for the CDR3 is TGTGCCAGCAGGGGAGGATCTTCCTACGAGCAGTACGTC. Protein: CASRGGSSYEQYV.

The CDR3 reads CSPGRGYEQYV. The CDR3, as DNA: TGCAGTCCTGGGCGGGGCTACGAGCAGTACGTC. This chain uses TRBV20-1 with TRBJ2-7; D is perhaps TRBD2 (6 bases). The CDR3 is 11 residues long. V was trimmed by 8 bases and J by 3 bases, leaving 11 bases between them. Germline assignment: CDR1 DFQATT and CDR2 SNEGSKA (reference sequence).

This sequence joins TRBV19 and TRBJ2-3; 7 bases are a match to TRBD2. This CDR3 is built from 16 residues. With 3 bases clipped from V and 4 bases from J, the junction kept 10 bases outside the gene matches. Germline V gene sequence: CDR1 LNHDA, CDR2 SQIVND (reference sequence). Here the CDR3 reads CASSIRWEGPADTQYF. CDR3 nucleotides: TGTGCCAGTAGTATTCGGTGGGAGGGCCCAGCAGATACGCAGTATTTT.

The chain has TRBV13 and TRBJ2-7, with TRBD2 identical over 13 bases. Losses at the gene ends were 2 bases for V and 4 bases for J; bases not matched to a gene: 5. CDR1 and CDR2 (germline): PRHDT, FYEKMQ (reference sequence). The CDR3 consists of 16 residues. The CDR3 DNA sequence: TGTGCCAGCAGCTTAAGGACTAGCGGGGGTCGGTACGAGCAGTACTTC. It is translated as CASSLRTSGGRYEQYF. Full variable domain (outside the CDR3, taken from reference TRBV13 and TRBJ2-7): AAGVIQSPRHLIKEKRETATLKCYPIPRHDTVYWYQQGPGQDPQFLISFYEKMQSDKGSIPDRFSAQQFSDYHSELNMSSLELGDSALYFCASSLRTSGGRYEQYFGPGTRLTVT.

This clonotype was recorded only once. This chain connects TRBV12-5 to TRBJ2-3; the match to TRBD1 covers 7 bases. CDR1 and CDR2 from the germline V gene are LGHNT and FRNRAP. The CDR3 totals 15 residues. Trimming took 3 bases from V and 2 from J; bases not matched to a gene: 5. DNA of the CDR3: TGTGCTAGTGGTTTAGGGGACAGTATCACAGATACGCAGTATTTT. Encoded protein: CASGLGDSITDTQYF.

This rearrangement joins TRBV7-2 to TRBJ2-7; TRBD2 matches at 10 bases. Trimming took 1 base from V and 9 from J; bases not matched to a gene: 18. The CDR3 consists of 18 residues. Germline V gives CDR1 SGHTA, CDR2 FQGNSA. CDR3 in amino acids: CASSLDPPPLAGQRGQYF. CDR3 in DNA: TGTGCCAGCAGCTTAGATCCCCCCCCACTAGCGGGGCAGCGCGGGCAGTACTTC.

The V and J genes are TRBV6-1 and TRBJ2-3; D unclear. Germline V gene sequence: CDR1 MNHNS, CDR2 SASEGT. Trimming shortened V by 6 bases and J by 0 bases, and 10 bases separated the two germline ends. The CDR3 is 14 amino acids. CDR3 nucleotides: TGTGCCAGCAGGTTTGCGGCTAGCACAGATACGCAGTATTTT. This translates into CASRFAASTDTQYF.

The chain recombines TRBV6-5 with TRBJ2-5; perhaps TRBD1 as D (6 bases). With 3 bases removed from V and 5 bases from J, the gap between germline ends came to 13 bases. Germline V gives CDR1 MNHEY, CDR2 SVGAGI. The CDR3 sequence is 14 residues long. The CDR3 DNA reads as TGTGCCAGCAGTTATTACGGACAGAGGGAGACCCAGTACTTC. Encoded protein: CASSYYGQRETQYF.

The rearrangement joins TRBV6-1 to TRBJ2-3; 8 bases map to TRBD1. The CDR3 runs 15 residues. V lost 2 bases and J lost 1; bases outside the gene matches: 2. CDR1 is MNHNS and CDR2 is SASEGT in the germline V gene. CDR3 coding DNA: TGTGCCAGCAGTGAATGGACAGGGCGCACAGATACGCAGTATTTT. It specifies CASSEWTGRTDTQYF.

The V call is TRBV7-9, the J call TRBJ1-2, with D hard to call. Looked up from germline, CDR1 is SEHNR and CDR2 is FQNEAQ (reference sequence). Trimming shortened V by 5 bases and J by 4 bases, and 8 bases separated the two germline ends. The CDR3 loop spans 12 amino acids. Here the CDR3 DNA reads TGTGCCAGCAGCCCTCGAAGCTATGGCTACACCTTC. Its translation is CASSPRSYGYTF.

The chain combines TRBV2 with TRBJ2-3; 7 bases align to TRBD1. This CDR3 has 16 residues. J lost 0 bases, V lost 0 bases, and 3 bases had no gene match. Germline values: CDR1 SNHLY, CDR2 FYNNEI. The CDR3 protein is CASSEAPGQSTDTQYF. DNA of the CDR3: TGTGCCAGCAGTGAAGCTCCGGGACAGAGCACAGATACGCAGTATTTT. Using reference TRBV2 and TRBJ2-3 for the parts outside the CDR3, the full variable domain is EPEVTQTPSHQVTQMGQEVILRCVPISNHLYFYWYRQILGQKVEFLVSFYNNEISEKSEIFDDQFSVERPDGSNFTLKIRSTKLEDSAMYFCASSEAPGQSTDTQYFGPGTRLTVL.

The J gene is TRBJ2-1, the V gene TRBV9, with 7 nucleotides matching TRBD1. The CDR3 consists of 15 residues. Germline CDR1 is SGDLS and CDR2 is YYNGEE. Trimming took 3 bases from V and 8 from J; bases not matched to a gene: 11. DNA of the CDR3: TGTGCCAGCAGCGGCAGGGGGTTAAATTCCCATGAGCAGTTCTTC. Its translation: CASSGRGLNSHEQFF.

The chain links TRBV18 to TRBJ1-2, with 9 bases matching TRBD1. Trimming at V came to 3 bases and at J to 2 bases, leaving 1 base not matched to a gene. The length of the CDR3 is 14 residues. CDR1 and CDR2 (germline): KGHSH, LQKENI. CDR3 bases: TGTGCCAGCTCACCTGGGACAGGGAACTATGGCTACACCTTC. As protein: CASSPGTGNYGYTF.

The gene calls are TRBV25-1 and TRBJ2-7; D remains ambiguous. This CDR3 has 15 residues. Trimming removed 2 bases at V and 6 bases at J, with 17 bases between. Germline CDR1 reads MGHDK; CDR2 reads SYGVNS. CDR3 region: CASSEATGSRTEQYF. The CDR3 nucleotides read TGTGCCAGCAGTGAAGCGACGGGCTCCCGGACCGAGCAGTACTTC.

The V and J genes are TRBV19 and TRBJ1-5; tentative D call: TRBD1 (5 bases). Trimming shortened V by 2 bases and J by 0 bases, and 8 bases separated the two germline ends. The CDR3 is 15 residues long. Looked up from germline, CDR1 is LNHDA and CDR2 is SQIVND (reference sequence). The chain's CDR3 is CASSIWGGSNQPQHF. CDR3 nucleotide sequence: TGTGCCAGTAGTATATGGGGGGGTAGCAATCAGCCCCAGCATTTT.

The chain is built from TRBV29-1 and TRBJ1-2; D uncertain. V shed 1 base and J shed 4 bases, with 16 bases lying between them. This CDR3 comprises 15 residues. Per the germline V gene, CDR1 is SQVTM and CDR2 is ANQGSEA. This CDR3 reads CSVEGPEASPYGYTF. The CDR3, as DNA: TGCAGCGTTGAAGGCCCGGAGGCATCACCCTATGGCTACACCTTC.